Below, 11 T cell receptor beta chains from the same sample are listed, as sequenced in a study of blood T cell repertoires in COVID-19 (dated by TCRdb to the early 2020s). The protocol used for the library was the immunoSEQ multiplex PCR assay. As stored in TCRdb, this immuneACCESS dataset retains in-frame rearrangements with V and J assigned. A fraction of the clones does not appear; measured against another copy, unresolved V genes explain less than half of the discrepancy, and the remainder lacks a known reason. For this sample there are 200,000 or so clones; roughly four fifths appear just once. Together, the top ten hold 1.3% of the sample. What was sequenced was PBMCs or T cells enriched from blood (not recorded which). The receptor set was obtained from a woman in her thirties or forties with acute COVID-19.

The chain is built from TRBV24-1 and TRBJ2-7; 10 positions agree with TRBD1. Trimming removed 4 bases from V and 6 bases from J; junction bases left unmatched: 11. CDR1 and CDR2 from the germline V gene are KGHDR and SFDVKD. The CDR3 loop spans 16 amino acids. The CDR3 sequence: CATSDSGTGAFGEQYF. The CDR3 coding sequence is TGTGCCACCAGTGACTCCGGGACAGGGGCTTTTGGCGAGCAGTACTTC.

This rearrangement joins TRBV18 to TRBJ1-3; possible D gene TRBD1, 6 bases. The CDR3 consists of 16 residues. Germline assignment: CDR1 KGHSH and CDR2 LQKENI. The germline V and J ends were trimmed by 0 bases and 0 bases, with 9 bases remaining between them. The CDR3 region is CASSPPGRGSGNTIYF. The CDR3 nucleotides read TGTGCCAGCTCACCACCGGGCAGGGGCTCTGGAAACACCATATATTTT.

CDR3 DNA: TGCAGCGTTGAAGGACAGGGCTGGACACAGCGCTTGAACACTGAAGCTTTCTTT. This encodes CSVEGQGWTQRLNTEAFF. The rearrangement links TRBV29-1 to TRBJ1-1, with TRBD1 identical over 7 bases. Looked up from germline, CDR1 is SQVTM and CDR2 is ANQGSEA. J was trimmed by 0 bases and V by 1 base; bases with no gene match: 14. CDR3 length equals 18 residues.

This chain uses TRBV4-2 with TRBJ2-3; 10 bases are a match to TRBD1. Germline V gene lookup returns CDR1 LGHNA and CDR2 YNFKEQ. V dropped 0 bases and J dropped 4; count of bases not matched to a gene: 4. The CDR3 runs 16 residues. CDR3 bases: TGTGCCAGCAGCCAAGATGCAGGACAGGGGGCAGATACGCAGTATTTT. This gives the protein CASSQDAGQGADTQYF.

V usage is TRBV16 and J usage is TRBJ1-3, with a possible D match to TRBD1 (5 bases). The CDR3 has 14 amino acids. V lost 4 bases, J lost 3 bases, and 10 bases lay in between. Germline CDR1 is KGHSY and CDR2 is FQNENV. For the CDR3, the DNA is TGTGCCAGCAGCCCTAGACAGATTGGAAACACCATATATTTT. Translating gives CASSPRQIGNTIYF.

The V gene is TRBV6-5, the J gene TRBJ2-7; no clear D gene. The CDR3 extends over 12 amino acids. Trimming removed 4 bases from V and 0 bases from J, with 4 bases in between. CDR1 MNHEY and CDR2 SVGAGI come from the germline V gene. CDR3 in amino acids: CASSSGSYEQYF. The CDR3 region has the DNA TGTGCCAGCAGTTCAGGCTCCTACGAGCAGTACTTC.

V and J are TRBV24-1 and TRBJ2-2, with TRBD2 as a possible D gene (6 bases). Deletions cut 5 bases from V and 5 bases from J, with 11 bases between. Per the germline V gene, CDR1 is KGHDR and CDR2 is SFDVKD. This CDR3 has 14 residues. The CDR3 region is CATSVQGGTGELFF. The CDR3 DNA follows: TGTGCCACCAGTGTTCAGGGAGGAACCGGGGAGCTGTTTTTT.

The rearrangement uses TRBV2 and TRBJ2-1; the D gene is possibly TRBD1 (5 bases). This CDR3 region has 15 residues. V lost 1 base to trimming and J lost 5 bases, with 12 bases between them. Germline loops: CDR1 SNHLY, CDR2 FYNNEI. The CDR3 spells CASSEEQVINNEQFF. In DNA, the CDR3 is TGTGCCAGCAGTGAAGAACAGGTTATAAACAATGAGCAGTTCTTC.

The rearrangement joins TRBV2 to TRBJ1-2; possibly TRBD1 for D (6 bases). The CDR3 loop spans 11 amino acids. Germline V gene sequence: CDR1 SNHLY, CDR2 FYNNEI. The ends were cut back, 7 bases at V and 4 bases at J, with 7 bases in the middle. CDR3 sequence (DNA): TGTGCCAGCATCAGGGGCTATGGCTACACCTTC. Encoded protein: CASIRGYGYTF.

As DNA, the CDR3 is TGCGCCAGCAGCTTGACCGGACAGGAAAATTCACCCCTCCACTTT. This codes for CASSLTGQENSPLHF. The V and J genes are TRBV5-1 and TRBJ1-6, with 7 bases matching TRBD1. V was pared by 1 base and J by 7 bases, with 5 bases of the junction left unmatched. Germline V gene lookup returns CDR1 SGHRS and CDR2 YFSETQ. The CDR3 runs to 15 residues.

The rearrangement uses TRBV7-3 and TRBJ2-2; 8 positions match TRBD1. Germline CDR1 is SGHTA and CDR2 is FQGTGA. The CDR3 runs to 13 residues. Germline trimming cut 5 bases from V and 6 bases from J; bases unmatched to any gene: 2. This CDR3 is CASSPGGAGELFF. CDR3 coding DNA: TGTGCCAGCAGCCCAGGGGGCGCCGGGGAGCTGTTTTTT.